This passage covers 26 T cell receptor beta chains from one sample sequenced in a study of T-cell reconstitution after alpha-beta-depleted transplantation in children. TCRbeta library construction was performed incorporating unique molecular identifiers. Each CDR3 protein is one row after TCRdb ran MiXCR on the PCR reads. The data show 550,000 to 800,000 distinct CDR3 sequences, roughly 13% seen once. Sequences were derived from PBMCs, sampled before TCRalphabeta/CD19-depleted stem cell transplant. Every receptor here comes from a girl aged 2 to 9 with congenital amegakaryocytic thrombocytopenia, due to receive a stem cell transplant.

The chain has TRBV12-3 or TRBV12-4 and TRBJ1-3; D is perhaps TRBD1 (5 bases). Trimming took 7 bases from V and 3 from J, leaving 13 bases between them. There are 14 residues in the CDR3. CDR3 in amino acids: CASTSRGDGNTIYF. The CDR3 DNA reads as TGTGCCAGCACCTCAAGGGGTGATGGAAACACCATATATTTT.

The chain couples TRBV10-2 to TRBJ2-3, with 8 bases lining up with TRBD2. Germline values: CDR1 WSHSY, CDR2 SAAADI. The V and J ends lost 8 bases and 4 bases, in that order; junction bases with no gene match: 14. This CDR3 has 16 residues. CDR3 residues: CASPGLVFVFSDTQYF. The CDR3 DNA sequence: TGCGCCAGCCCGGGACTAGTATTTGTTTTTTCAGATACGCAGTATTTT.

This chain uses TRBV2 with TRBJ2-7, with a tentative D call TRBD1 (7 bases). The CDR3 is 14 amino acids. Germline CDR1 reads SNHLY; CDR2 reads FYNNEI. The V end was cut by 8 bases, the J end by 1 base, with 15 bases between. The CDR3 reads CASLRGTDSYEQYF. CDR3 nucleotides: TGTGCCAGCCTCCGCGGGACAGATTCCTACGAGCAGTACTTC.

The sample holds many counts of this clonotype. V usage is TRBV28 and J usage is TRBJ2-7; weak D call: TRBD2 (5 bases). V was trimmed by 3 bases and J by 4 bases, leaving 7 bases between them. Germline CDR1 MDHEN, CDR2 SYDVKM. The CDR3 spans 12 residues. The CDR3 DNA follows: TGTGCCAGCAGTTTTTGGGAGTACGAGCAGTACTTC. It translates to CASSFWEYEQYF.

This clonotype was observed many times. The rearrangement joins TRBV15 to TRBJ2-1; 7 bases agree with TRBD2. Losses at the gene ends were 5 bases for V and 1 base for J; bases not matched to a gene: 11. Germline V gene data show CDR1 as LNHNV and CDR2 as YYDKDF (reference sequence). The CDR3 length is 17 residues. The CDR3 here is CATSGSASGSSYNEQFF. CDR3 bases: TGTGCCACCAGCGGGTCCGCTAGCGGTTCTTCCTACAATGAGCAGTTCTTC.

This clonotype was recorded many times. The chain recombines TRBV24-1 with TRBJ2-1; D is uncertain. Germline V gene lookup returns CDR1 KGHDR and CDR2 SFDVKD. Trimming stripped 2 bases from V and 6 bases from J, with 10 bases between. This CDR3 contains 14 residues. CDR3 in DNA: TGTGCCACCAGTGATTCCGGCCGGTTCAATGAGCAGTTCTTC. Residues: CATSDSGRFNEQFF.

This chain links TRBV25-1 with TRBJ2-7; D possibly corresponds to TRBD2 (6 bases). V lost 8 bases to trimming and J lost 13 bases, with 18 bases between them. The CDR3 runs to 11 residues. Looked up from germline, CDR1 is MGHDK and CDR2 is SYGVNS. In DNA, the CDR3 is TGTGCCAGCGCTAGCGCCTCTTTCTTCTACTTC. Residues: CASASASFFYF.

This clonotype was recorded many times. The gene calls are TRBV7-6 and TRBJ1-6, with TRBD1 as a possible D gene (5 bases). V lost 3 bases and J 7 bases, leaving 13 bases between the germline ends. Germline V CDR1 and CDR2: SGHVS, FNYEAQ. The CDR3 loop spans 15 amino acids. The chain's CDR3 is CASSLLRDGNSPLHF. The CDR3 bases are TGTGCCAGCAGCTTGCTCCGGGACGGGAATTCACCCCTCCACTTT. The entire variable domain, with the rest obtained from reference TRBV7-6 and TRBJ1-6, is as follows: GAGVSQSPRYKVTKRGQDVALRCDPISGHVSLYWYRQALGQGPEFLTYFNYEAQQDKSGLPNDRFSAERPEGSISTLTIQRTEQRDSAMYRCASSLLRDGNSPLHFGNGTRLTVT.

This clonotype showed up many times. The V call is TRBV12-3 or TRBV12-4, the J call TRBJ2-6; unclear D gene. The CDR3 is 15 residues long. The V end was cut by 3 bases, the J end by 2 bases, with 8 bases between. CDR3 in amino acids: CASSFRIPGANVLTF. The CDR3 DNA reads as TGTGCCAGCAGTTTTCGTATCCCTGGGGCCAACGTCCTGACTTTC.

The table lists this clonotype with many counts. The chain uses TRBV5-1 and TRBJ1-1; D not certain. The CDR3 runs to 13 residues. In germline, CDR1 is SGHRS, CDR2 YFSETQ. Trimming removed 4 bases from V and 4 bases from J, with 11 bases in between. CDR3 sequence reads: CASSPEITTEAFF. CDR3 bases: TGCGCCAGCAGCCCTGAGATCACCACTGAAGCTTTCTTT.

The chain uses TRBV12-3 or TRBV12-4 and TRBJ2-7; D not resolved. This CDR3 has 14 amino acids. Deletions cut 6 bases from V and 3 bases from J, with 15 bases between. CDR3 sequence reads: CASSRTLQSYEQYF. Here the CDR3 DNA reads TGTGCCAGCAGCCGGACCCTACAGAGCTACGAGCAGTACTTC.

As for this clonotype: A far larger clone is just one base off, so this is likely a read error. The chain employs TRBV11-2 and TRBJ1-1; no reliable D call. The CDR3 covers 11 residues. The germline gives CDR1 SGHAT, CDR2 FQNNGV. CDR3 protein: CATSSNTEAFF. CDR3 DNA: TGTGCCACCAGCTCTAACACTGAAGCTTTCTTT.

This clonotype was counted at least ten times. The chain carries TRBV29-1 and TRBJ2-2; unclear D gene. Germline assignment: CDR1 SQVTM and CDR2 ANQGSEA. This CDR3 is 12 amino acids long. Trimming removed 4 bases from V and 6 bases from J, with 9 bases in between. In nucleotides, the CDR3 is TGCAGCGTTGGTTCGGTGGCCGGGGAGCTGTTTTTT. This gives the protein CSVGSVAGELFF.

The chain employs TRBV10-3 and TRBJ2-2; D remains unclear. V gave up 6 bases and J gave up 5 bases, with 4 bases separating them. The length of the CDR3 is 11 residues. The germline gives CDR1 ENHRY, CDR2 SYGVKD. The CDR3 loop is CAISGTGELFF. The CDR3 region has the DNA TGTGCCATCAGCGGGACCGGGGAGCTGTTTTTT.

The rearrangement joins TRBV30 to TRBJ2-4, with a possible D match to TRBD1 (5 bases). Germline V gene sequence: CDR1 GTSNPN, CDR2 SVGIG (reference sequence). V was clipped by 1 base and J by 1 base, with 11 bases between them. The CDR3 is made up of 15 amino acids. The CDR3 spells CAWSGTPLAKNIQYF. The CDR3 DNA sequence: TGTGCCTGGAGTGGGACACCTCTCGCCAAAAACATTCAGTACTTC. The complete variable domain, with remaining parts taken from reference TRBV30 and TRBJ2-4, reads SQTIHQWPATLVQPVGSPLSLECTVEGTSNPNLYWYRQAAGRGLQLLFYSVGIGQISSEVPQNLSASRPQDRQFILSSKKLLLSDSGFYLCAWSGTPLAKNIQYFGAGTRLSVL.

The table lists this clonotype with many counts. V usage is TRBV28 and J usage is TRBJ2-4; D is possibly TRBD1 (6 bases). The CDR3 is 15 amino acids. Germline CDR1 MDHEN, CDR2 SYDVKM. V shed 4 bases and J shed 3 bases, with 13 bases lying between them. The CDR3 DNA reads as TGTGCCAGCAGTTCTCAGGGGATTGGCAAAAACATTCAGTACTTC. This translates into CASSSQGIGKNIQYF.

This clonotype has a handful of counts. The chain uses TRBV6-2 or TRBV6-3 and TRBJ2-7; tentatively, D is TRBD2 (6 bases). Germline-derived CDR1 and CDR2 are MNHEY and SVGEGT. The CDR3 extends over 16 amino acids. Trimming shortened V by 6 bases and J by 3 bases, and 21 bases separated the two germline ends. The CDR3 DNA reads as TGTGCCAGCAGGAACCCCACACTAGCTTCTCTCTACGAGCAGTACTTC. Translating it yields CASRNPTLASLYEQYF.

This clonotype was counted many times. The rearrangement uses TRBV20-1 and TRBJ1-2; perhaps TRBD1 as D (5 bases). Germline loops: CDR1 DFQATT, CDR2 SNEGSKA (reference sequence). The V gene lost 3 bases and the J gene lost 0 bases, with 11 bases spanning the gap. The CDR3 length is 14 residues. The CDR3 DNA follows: TGCAGTGCTAGCGGCGGGGCGCCTAACTATGGCTACACCTTC. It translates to CSASGGAPNYGYTF.

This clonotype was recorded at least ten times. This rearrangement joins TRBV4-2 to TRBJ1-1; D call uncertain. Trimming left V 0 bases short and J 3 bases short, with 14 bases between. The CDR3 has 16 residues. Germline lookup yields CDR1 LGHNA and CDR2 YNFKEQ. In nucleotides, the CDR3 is TGTGCCAGCAGCCAAGATGGGGAGCAGTTCCACACTGAAGCTTTCTTT. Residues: CASSQDGEQFHTEAFF.

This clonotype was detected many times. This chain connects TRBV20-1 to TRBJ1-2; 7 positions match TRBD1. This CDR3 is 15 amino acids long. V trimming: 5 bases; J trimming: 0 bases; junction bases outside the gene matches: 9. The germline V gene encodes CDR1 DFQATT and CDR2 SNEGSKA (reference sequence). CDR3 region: CSAPGGIVTNYGYTF. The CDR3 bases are TGCAGTGCTCCAGGGGGAATCGTCACTAACTATGGCTACACCTTC.

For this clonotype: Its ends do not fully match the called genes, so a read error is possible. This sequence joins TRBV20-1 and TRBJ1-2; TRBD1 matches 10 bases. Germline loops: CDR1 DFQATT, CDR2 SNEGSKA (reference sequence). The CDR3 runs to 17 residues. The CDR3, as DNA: TGCTGTGCTAGAGATATGGTGGGGGGACAGGGGCACGGTGGCTACACCTTC. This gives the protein CCARDMVGGQGHGGYTF.

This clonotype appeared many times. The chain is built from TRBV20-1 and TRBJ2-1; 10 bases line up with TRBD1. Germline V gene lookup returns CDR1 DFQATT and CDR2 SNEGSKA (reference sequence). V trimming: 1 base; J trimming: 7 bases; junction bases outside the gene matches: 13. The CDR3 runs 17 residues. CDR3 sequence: CSARGFGTGALRNEQFF. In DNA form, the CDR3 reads TGCAGTGCTAGAGGATTCGGGACAGGGGCTTTAAGGAATGAGCAGTTCTTC.

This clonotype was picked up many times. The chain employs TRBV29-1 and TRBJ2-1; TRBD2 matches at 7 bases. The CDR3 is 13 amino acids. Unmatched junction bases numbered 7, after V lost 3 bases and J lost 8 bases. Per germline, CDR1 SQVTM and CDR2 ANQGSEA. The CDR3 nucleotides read TGCAGCGTTGATACTAGCGCTTGGGATGAGCAGTTCTTC. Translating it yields CSVDTSAWDEQFF.

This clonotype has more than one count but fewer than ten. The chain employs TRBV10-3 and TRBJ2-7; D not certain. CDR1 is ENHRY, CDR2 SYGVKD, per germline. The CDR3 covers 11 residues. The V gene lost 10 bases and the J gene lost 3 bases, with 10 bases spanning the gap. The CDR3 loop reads CATSPSYEQYF. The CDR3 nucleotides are TGTGCCACTTCCCCGAGCTACGAGCAGTACTTC.

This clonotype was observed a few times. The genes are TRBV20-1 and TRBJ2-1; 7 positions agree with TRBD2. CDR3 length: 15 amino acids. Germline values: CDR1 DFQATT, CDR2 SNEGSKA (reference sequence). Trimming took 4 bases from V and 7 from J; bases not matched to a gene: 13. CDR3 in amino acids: CSAINAVRTSNEQFF. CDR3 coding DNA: TGCAGTGCTATTAACGCCGTGCGGACTAGTAATGAGCAGTTCTTC.

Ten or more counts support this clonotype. CDR3: CSARESLNQPQHF. The CDR3 DNA follows: TGCAGTGCTAGGGAGAGTCTGAATCAGCCCCAGCATTTT. V and J are TRBV20-1 and TRBJ1-5, with D hard to call. Deletions cut 3 bases from V and 4 bases from J, with 10 bases between. Germline V gene sequence: CDR1 DFQATT, CDR2 SNEGSKA (reference sequence). The CDR3 loop spans 13 amino acids.